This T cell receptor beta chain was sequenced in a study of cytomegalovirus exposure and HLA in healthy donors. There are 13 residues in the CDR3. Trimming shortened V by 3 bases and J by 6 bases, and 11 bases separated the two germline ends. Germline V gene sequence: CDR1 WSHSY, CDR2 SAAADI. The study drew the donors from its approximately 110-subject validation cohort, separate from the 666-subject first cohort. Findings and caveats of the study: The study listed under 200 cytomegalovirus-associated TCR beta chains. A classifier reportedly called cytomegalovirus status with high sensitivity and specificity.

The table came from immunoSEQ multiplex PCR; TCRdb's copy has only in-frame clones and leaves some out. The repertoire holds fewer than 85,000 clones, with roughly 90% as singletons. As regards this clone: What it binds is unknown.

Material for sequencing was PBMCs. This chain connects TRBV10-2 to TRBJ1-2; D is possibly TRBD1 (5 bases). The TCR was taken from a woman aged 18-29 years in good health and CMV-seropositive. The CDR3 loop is CASSDLGGNGYTF. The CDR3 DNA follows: TGCGCCAGCAGTGATTTGGGGGGGAATGGCTACACCTTC.